Described below is a single T cell receptor beta chain sequence and its context. Its specificity is not known. This CDR3 is missing its conserved last phenylalanine or tryptophan, likely due to a read error. The sample is drawn from a study of CD8 T cells in Susac syndrome. Study-level background: Susac syndrome patients were untreated, on corticosteroids with some adding intravenous immunoglobulin, or on intravenous immunoglobulin only.

V lost 0 bases to trimming and J lost 5 bases, with 4 bases between them. The germline CDR1 and CDR2 sequences are GTSNPN and SVGIG (reference sequence). The CDR3 runs to 11 residues. With random hexamers, reverse transcription was performed on about 0.5 to 1 ug of RNA. The immunoSEQ assay covered 54 Vbeta and 13 Jbeta segments for CDR3. A single record per CDR3 protein comes from TCRdb applying MiXCR to the immunoSEQ multiplex PCR reads. The profile covers 150,000 or so distinct CDR3 sequences, with approximately 95% appearing a single time and more than 0.11% taken by the ten largest. Study conclusions and caveats: In Susac syndrome, the CD4+ T cell repertoires did not show clonal expansion.

The sample consisted of CD4+ T cells from PBMCs. The clonotype comes from a human donor with Susac syndrome. The chain uses TRBV30 and TRBJ1-1, with D unresolved. CDR3: CAWSVGTEAFL. The CDR3 coding sequence is TGTGCCTGGAGTGTCGGGACTGAAGCTTTCCTT.